The 11 T cell receptor beta chains presented below share a single source sample, sequenced in a study of T cell responses to AZD1222 COVID-19 vaccine. Using immunoSEQ multiplex PCR, the repertoire was profiled, and TCRdb retains in-frame clones only, with some absent. Among around 92,000 clones listed, 85% to 90% were seen once. The sequencing used peripheral blood, collected on day 0 of AZD1222 vaccination. These TCRs come from an adult in good health.

The table lists this clone with a few counts. CDR3 loop: CASSTDRGRTEAFF. CDR3 sequence (DNA): TGTGCCAGTAGCACCGACAGGGGACGGACTGAAGCTTTCTTT. This chain links TRBV19 with TRBJ1-1, with 8 bases lining up with TRBD1. There are 14 residues in the CDR3. The ends lost 6 bases at V and 5 bases at J; junction bases unmatched: 8. Germline V gene data show CDR1 as LNHDA and CDR2 as SQIVND (reference sequence). Together with reference TRBV19 and TRBJ1-1, the CDR3 gives the full variable domain: DGGITQSPKYLFRKEGQNVTLSCEQNLNHDAMYWYRQDPGQGLRLIYYSQIVNDFQKGDIAEGYSVSREKKESFPLTVTSAQKNPTAFYLCASSTDRGRTEAFFGQGTRLTVV.

This chain links TRBV7-8 with TRBJ2-3; D uncertain. The length of the CDR3 is 16 residues. Trimming cost V 5 bases and J 0 bases, with 15 bases left between them. Germline V gene lookup returns CDR1 SGHVS and CDR2 FQNEAQ. The CDR3 DNA follows: TGTGCCAGCAGCGATACTATGGTCCCTAGCACAGATACGCAGTATTTT. This gives the protein CASSDTMVPSTDTQYF. The full variable domain, with the rest looked up from reference TRBV7-8 and TRBJ2-3, is GAGVSQSPRYKVAKRGQDVALRCDPISGHVSLFWYQQALGQGPEFLTYFQNEAQLDKSGLPSDRFFAERPEGSVSTLKIQRTQQEDSAVYLCASSDTMVPSTDTQYFGPGTRLTVL.

This rearrangement joins TRBV2 to TRBJ2-1; 9 bases fit TRBD2. V dropped 5 bases and J dropped 10; count of bases not matched to a gene: 12. CDR1 and CDR2 from the germline V gene are SNHLY and FYNNEI. This CDR3 comprises 15 residues. CDR3 DNA sequence: TGTGCCAGCAGTAGGATAGCGGGGGTCCCAGGAGAGCAGTTCTTC. Its translation is CASSRIAGVPGEQFF.

V usage is TRBV3-1 (or the pseudogene TRBV3-2) and J usage is TRBJ1-4; D not resolved. Germline CDR1 reads LGHDT; CDR2 reads YNNKEL (reference sequence). The V and J ends lost 4 bases and 0 bases respectively, with 15 bases between them. This CDR3 is 17 amino acids long. The CDR3 DNA reads TGTGCCAGCAGCCCCGGATCAGGCTTCCCAACTAATGAAAAACTGTTTTTT. Protein: CASSPGSGFPTNEKLFF.

This chain uses TRBV4-2 with TRBJ1-1; possible D gene TRBD1, 5 bases. The germline CDR1 and CDR2 sequences are LGHNA and YNFKEQ. The CDR3 contains 13 residues. Trimming cost V 4 bases and J 12 bases, with 18 bases left between them. CDR3 region: CASSRPGPGGTFF. DNA of the CDR3: TGTGCCAGCAGCCGACCCGGGCCGGGGGGAACTTTCTTT.

This clone has only a few counts. At one end the junction does not follow the germline gene, possibly because of a read error. The chain carries TRBV7-9 and TRBJ1-6; possibly TRBD1 for D (5 bases). Germline V CDR1 and CDR2: SEHNR, FQNEAQ (reference sequence). The length of the CDR3 is 13 residues. CDR3 sequence reads: CASRLGDFSPLHF. CDR3 in DNA: TGTGCCAGCAGATTAGGGGACTTTTCACCCCTCCACTTT.

The rearrangement links TRBV6-1 to TRBJ1-3; D gene unclear. V lost 7 bases, J lost 0 bases, and 10 bases lay in between. The CDR3 covers 14 residues. Looked up from germline, CDR1 is MNHNS and CDR2 is SASEGT. CDR3 nucleotide sequence: TGTGCCAGCACCGCCCCAAGCTCTGGAAACACCATATATTTT. As protein: CASTAPSSGNTIYF.

The chain combines TRBV28 with TRBJ1-2; 9 bases are shared with TRBD1. Looked up from germline, CDR1 is MDHEN and CDR2 is SYDVKM. Germline trimming cut 5 bases from V and 4 bases from J; bases unmatched to any gene: 11. CDR3 size: 16 residues. CDR3 protein: CASSPSGQGGAYGYTF. The CDR3 bases are TGTGCCAGCAGTCCCTCGGGACAGGGTGGCGCCTATGGCTACACCTTC.

The chain links TRBV2 to TRBJ1-2; no reliable D call. Germline-derived CDR1 and CDR2 are SNHLY and FYNNEI. This CDR3 contains 15 residues. V was cut by 9 bases and J by 1 base, with 18 bases left in between. The CDR3 region has the DNA TGTGCCAGTAGTATGTCAAACACAAATAACTATGGCTACACCTTC. The encoded protein is CASSMSNTNNYGYTF.

The chain carries TRBV19 and TRBJ1-5; D remains ambiguous. CDR1 is LNHDA and CDR2 is SQIVND in the germline V gene (reference sequence). Trimming took 0 bases from V and 7 from J, leaving 10 bases between them. The CDR3 is 14 residues long. CDR3 in amino acids: CASSIDREGQPQHF. Here the CDR3 DNA reads TGTGCCAGTAGTATAGATCGAGAAGGGCAGCCCCAGCATTTT.

This CDR3 is CASSDTEGGYTF. For the CDR3, the DNA is TGTGCCAGCAGTGATACTGAGGGTGGCTACACCTTC. This chain connects TRBV2 to TRBJ1-2; the D is unclear. The CDR3 has 12 amino acids. From germline, CDR1 is SNHLY and CDR2 FYNNEI. Trimming pared 3 bases from V and 7 bases from J, leaving 9 bases between.